The rows below give T cell receptor beta chains drawn from one sample of a study of control samples from healthy donors and cancer patients. Using immunoSEQ multiplex PCR, the repertoire was profiled, and TCRdb retains in-frame clones only, with some absent. The sample consists of some 140,000 clones, around 95% of them appearing once. The specimen sequenced was blood. Source of these receptors: a man aged 35-49 years in good health. The CDR3 runs from the conserved cysteine through the conserved F or W. The D gene is left open where the match is weak.

TRBV19	-	TRBJ2-7	TGTGCCAGTAGTATGGTCGGCTTCTACGAGCAGTACTTC	CASSMVGFYEQYF
TRBV9	-	TRBJ1-2	TGTGCCAGCAGCCCCAGAGGGGGGGGTGATGGCTACACCTTC	CASSPRGGGDGYTF
TRBV19	TRBD1	TRBJ2-1	TGTGCCAGTAGTATCTGGGCCACAGGGGCTTACAATGAGCAGTTCTTC	CASSIWATGAYNEQFF
TRBV28	-	TRBJ1-5	TGTGCCAGCAGTACCGATGGAGGCTATCAGCCCCAGCATTTT	CASSTDGGYQPQHF
TRBV27	-	TRBJ1-1	TGTGCCAGCAGTTTAAAGACCTTGGGCAACACTGAAGCTTTCTTT	CASSLKTLGNTEAFF
TRBV7-2	-	TRBJ1-2	TGTGCCAGCAGCTTCGGCCCGCCTTATGGCTACACCTTC	CASSFGPPYGYTF
TRBV19	-	TRBJ1-2	TGTGCCAGTATTACGGACGGCAACCGTAACTATGGCTACACCTTC	CASITDGNRNYGYTF
TRBV5-1	-	TRBJ1-1	TGCGCCAGCAGCTTGTTAGTCAGGGGTGGGTCTGAAGCTTTCTTT	CASSLLVRGGSEAFF
TRBV5-1	-	TRBJ2-3	TGCGCCAGCAGCTTGGCCATTACCCTGGAATTAGCAGATACGCAGTATTTT	CASSLAITLELADTQYF
TRBV30	-	TRBJ1-1	TGTGCCTGGGCCGTAAATCTGAACACTGAAGCTTTCTTT	CAWAVNLNTEAFF
TRBV19	-	TRBJ1-1	TGTGCCAGTAGTATAGATTCGACAGTGAACACTGAAGCTTTCTTT	CASSIDSTVNTEAFF
TRBV14	TRBD1	TRBJ2-7	TGTGCCAGCAGCTTTGGACAGGGGCGGAGCGAGCAGTACTTC	CASSFGQGRSEQYF
TRBV5-1	-	TRBJ1-2	TGCGCCAGCAGTTCTACACACCATAACTATGGCTACACCTTC	CASSSTHHNYGYTF
TRBV29-1	-	TRBJ1-1	TGCAGCGTTGAAGGAAGGGTAATCACTGAAGCTTTCTTT	CSVEGRVITEAFF